Below are 4 T cell receptor beta chains sequenced from a single sample in a study of CD8 T cells in ankylosing spondylitis. Study-level points and caveats: Characteristic, it appeared, of ankylosing spondylitis blood was a TCR beta motif of fewer than 10 highly homologous variants.

Their antigen targets remain unknown. TCRdb fed the 5' RACE reads into MiXCR, producing one record per CDR3 protein. Here the sample spans a few hundred thousand distinct CDR3 sequences, 20% to 25% being singletons. Sequenced: blood, either unsorted or a sorted T cell fraction (not recorded which). These receptor sequences come from a male donor with ankylosing spondylitis.

The sample holds a few counts of this clonotype. This chain joins TRBV11-3 and TRBJ2-1, with 8 bases lining up with TRBD2. Trimming cost V 1 base and J 5 bases; bases outside gene matches: 7. CDR1 is SGHNT, CDR2 YENEEA, per germline. The CDR3 loop spans 16 amino acids. The CDR3 DNA sequence: TGTGCCAGCAGCTTAGTGGCGGGAGGAACCCACAATGAGCAGTTCTTC. This translates into CASSLVAGGTHNEQFF.

This clonotype showed up just a few times. V usage is TRBV14 and J usage is TRBJ2-7; D gene ambiguous. Germline CDR1 reads SGHDN; CDR2 reads FVKESK. The ends were cut back, 4 bases at V and 6 bases at J, with 13 bases in the middle. The CDR3 is 13 residues long. This CDR3 is CASSLRPRGEQYF. The CDR3 DNA sequence: TGTGCCAGCAGCCTTCGGCCTCGAGGCGAGCAGTACTTC.

This chain connects TRBV5-4 to TRBJ1-2, with unresolved D. The CDR3 runs to 15 residues. The V and J ends lost 4 bases and 7 bases respectively, with 20 bases between them. The germline V gene has CDR1 SGHNT and CDR2 YYREEE (reference sequence). CDR3 loop: CASSGPRTGAGGYTF. In DNA form, the CDR3 reads TGTGCCAGCAGCGGACCTAGGACTGGTGCTGGTGGCTACACCTTC. The full variable domain, with the rest looked up from reference TRBV5-4 and TRBJ1-2, is ETGVTQSPTHLIKTRGQQVTLRCSSQSGHNTVSWYQQALGQGPQFIFQYYREEENGRGNFPPRFSGLQFPNYSSELNVNALELDDSALYLCASSGPRTGAGGYTFGSGTRLTVV.

Details on this clonotype: The junction shows a germline mismatch at one end, possibly a read error. The chain links TRBV6-5 to TRBJ2-7; tentatively, D is TRBD1 or TRBD2 (5 bases each). The CDR3 is made up of 11 amino acids. CDR1 is MNHEY, CDR2 SVGAGI, per germline. This CDR3 reads CASSRDGEQHF. CDR3 in DNA: TGTGCCAGCAGTCGGGACGGAGAGCAGCACTTC.